These 2 T cell receptor beta chains share one sample of origin, sequenced in a study of breast tumors, draining lymph nodes, adjacent tissues. TCRdb reprocessed the multiplex PCR reads via MiXCR and lists one record per CDR3 protein. The sample contains some 130,000 distinct CDR3 sequences, approximately 20% of which appear only once. Samples came from axillary lymph nodes draining the breast cancer. The sequenced sample was axillary lymph node tissue. These receptors all come from a female donor with breast cancer. Some clones in this sample may be carry-over from other donors' samples.

Ten or more counts support this clonotype. The DNA of the CDR3 is TGCAGTGCTTGGGGGACAGGCCCGCGGATAGGGGACAATGAGCAGTTCTTC. This translates into CSAWGTGPRIGDNEQFF. The J gene is TRBJ2-1, the V gene TRBV20-1, with 8 bases lining up with TRBD1. CDR3 length equals 17 residues. Germline loops: CDR1 DFQATT, CDR2 SNEGSKA (reference sequence). After removal of 5 bases from V and 5 bases from J, the junction contained 17 bases not matched to a gene.

Points on this clonotype: A much larger clone differs by one base, so this may be a read error. This chain connects TRBV20-1 to TRBJ1-5; D call uncertain. The CDR3 extends over 15 amino acids. The V end was cut by 4 bases, the J end by 6 bases, with 19 bases between. Germline values: CDR1 DFQATT, CDR2 SNEGSKA (reference sequence). CDR3 sequence: CSATNWLRSTQPQHF. The CDR3 DNA follows: TGCAGTGCTACGAACTGGCTTCGATCCACTCAGCCCCAGCATTTT.